This T cell receptor (beta chain) stems from a study of Ad26.COV2.S vaccination and SARS-CoV-2 variants. Study in general: The Ad26.COV2.S arm of the COV1001 trial was where the donor was placed. Study findings and constraints: Overall T cell responses may have been underestimated by the analyses of TCR breadth and depth.

Turning to this clone: Its matching antigen is unknown.

The protocol was immunoSEQ multiplex PCR, while the TCRdb copy is restricted to in-frame clones and leaves out a portion. The sample shows roughly 380,000 clones, 80% to 90% of them seen only once. Treatment noted: some 20 received Ad26.COV2.S at low or high dose, single or two shots; roughly five received placebo; per-sample allocation not given. At day 63 after the first vaccine or placebo injection, samples were drawn. An adult of 18-55 years in Boston served as donor. Trimming shortened V by 2 bases and J by 2 bases, and 3 bases separated the two germline ends. The CDR3 contains 12 residues. The germline V gene has CDR1 MNHEY and CDR2 SMNVEV (reference sequence).

The TCR sequence derives from a person aged 18-60 years who received the Ad26.COV2.S COVID-19 vaccine or a placebo. The chain is built from TRBV27 and TRBJ2-5; D not resolved. The specimen comprised peripheral blood, sampled in a trial of Ad26.COV2.S vaccine versus placebo. The CDR3 DNA reads as TGTGCCAGCAGTTTACAACAAGAGACCCAGTACTTC. Its protein product is CASSLQQETQYF.